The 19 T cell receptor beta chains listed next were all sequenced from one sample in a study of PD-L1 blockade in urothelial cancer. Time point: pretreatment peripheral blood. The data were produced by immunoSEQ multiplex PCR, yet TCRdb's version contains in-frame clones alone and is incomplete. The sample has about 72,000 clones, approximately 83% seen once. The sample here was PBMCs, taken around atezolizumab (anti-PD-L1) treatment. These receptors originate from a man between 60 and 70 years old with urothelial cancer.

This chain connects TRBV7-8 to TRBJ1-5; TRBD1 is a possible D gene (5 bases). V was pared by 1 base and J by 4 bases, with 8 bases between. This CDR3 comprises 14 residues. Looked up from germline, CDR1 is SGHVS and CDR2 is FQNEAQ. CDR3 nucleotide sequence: TGTGCCAGCAGCTTAGTAGGGGTTAATCAGCCCCAGCATTTT. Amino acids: CASSLVGVNQPQHF.

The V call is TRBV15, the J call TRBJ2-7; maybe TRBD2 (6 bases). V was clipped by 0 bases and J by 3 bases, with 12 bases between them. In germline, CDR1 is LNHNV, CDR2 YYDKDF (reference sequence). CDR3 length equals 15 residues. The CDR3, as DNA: TGTGCCACCAGCAGAGATCAGGGAGGAGACTACGAGCAGTACTTC. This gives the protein CATSRDQGGDYEQYF.

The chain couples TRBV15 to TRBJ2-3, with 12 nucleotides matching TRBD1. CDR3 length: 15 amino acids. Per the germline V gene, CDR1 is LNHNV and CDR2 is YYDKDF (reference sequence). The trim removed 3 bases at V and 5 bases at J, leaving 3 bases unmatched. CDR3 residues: CATSSRDRGQDTQYF. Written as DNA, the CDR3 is TGTGCCACCAGCAGCCGGGACAGGGGGCAAGATACGCAGTATTTT.

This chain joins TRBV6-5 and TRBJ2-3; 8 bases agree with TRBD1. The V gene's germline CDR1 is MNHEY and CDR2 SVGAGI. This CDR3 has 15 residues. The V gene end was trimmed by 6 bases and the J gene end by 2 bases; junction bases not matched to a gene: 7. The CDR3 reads CASSPGTGLTDTQYF. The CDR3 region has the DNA TGTGCCAGCAGCCCCGGGACAGGACTCACAGATACGCAGTATTTT.

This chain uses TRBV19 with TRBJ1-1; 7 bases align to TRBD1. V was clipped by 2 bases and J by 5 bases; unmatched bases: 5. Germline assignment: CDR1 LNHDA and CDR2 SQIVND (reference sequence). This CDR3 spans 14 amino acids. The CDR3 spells CASSITGVRTEAFF. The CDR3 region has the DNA TGTGCCAGTAGTATAACAGGGGTACGAACTGAAGCTTTCTTT.

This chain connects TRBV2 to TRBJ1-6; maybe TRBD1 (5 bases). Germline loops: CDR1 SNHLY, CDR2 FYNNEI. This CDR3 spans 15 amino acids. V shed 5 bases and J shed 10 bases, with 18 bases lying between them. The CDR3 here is CASSNLDSPGSPLHF. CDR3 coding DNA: TGTGCCAGCAGTAACCTTGACAGCCCCGGCTCACCCCTCCACTTT.

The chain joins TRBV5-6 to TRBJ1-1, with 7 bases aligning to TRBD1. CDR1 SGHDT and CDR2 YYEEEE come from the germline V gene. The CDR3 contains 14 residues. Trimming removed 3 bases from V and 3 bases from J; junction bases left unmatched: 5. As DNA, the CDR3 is TGTGCCAGCAGCTCCCTGACAGGGTACACTGAAGCTTTCTTT. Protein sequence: CASSSLTGYTEAFF.

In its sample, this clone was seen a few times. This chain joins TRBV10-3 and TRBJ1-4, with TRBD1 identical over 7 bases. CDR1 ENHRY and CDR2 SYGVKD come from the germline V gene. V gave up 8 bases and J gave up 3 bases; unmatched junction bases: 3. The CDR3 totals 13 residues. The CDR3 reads CAIAGQPNEKLFF. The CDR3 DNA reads TGTGCCATCGCGGGACAGCCTAATGAAAAACTGTTTTTT.

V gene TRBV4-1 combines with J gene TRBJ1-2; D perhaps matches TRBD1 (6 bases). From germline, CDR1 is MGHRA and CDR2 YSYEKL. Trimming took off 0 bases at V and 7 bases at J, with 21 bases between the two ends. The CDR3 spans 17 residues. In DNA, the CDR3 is TGCGCCAGCAGCCAAGACGGAGGAGGAACAGGGATCCGTGGCTACACCTTC. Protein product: CASSQDGGGTGIRGYTF.

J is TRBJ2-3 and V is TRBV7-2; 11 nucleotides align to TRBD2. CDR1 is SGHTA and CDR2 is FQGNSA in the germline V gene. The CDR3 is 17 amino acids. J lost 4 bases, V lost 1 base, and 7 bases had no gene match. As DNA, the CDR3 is TGTGCCAGCAGCTTAGGAAGTAGCGGGGGGGCCCCAGATACGCAGTATTTT. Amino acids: CASSLGSSGGAPDTQYF.

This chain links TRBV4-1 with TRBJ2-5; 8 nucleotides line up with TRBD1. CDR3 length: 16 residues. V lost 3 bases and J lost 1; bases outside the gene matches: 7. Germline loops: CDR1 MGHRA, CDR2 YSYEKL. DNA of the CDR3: TGCGCCAGCAGCCACTTCTCGCAGGGGGCCCAAGAGACCCAGTACTTC. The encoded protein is CASSHFSQGAQETQYF.

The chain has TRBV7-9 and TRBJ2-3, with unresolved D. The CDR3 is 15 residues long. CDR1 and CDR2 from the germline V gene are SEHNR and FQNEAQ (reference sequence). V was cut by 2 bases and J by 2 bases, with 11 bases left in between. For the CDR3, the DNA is TGTGCCAGCAGCTTAAGTGGAGTATCCACAGATACGCAGTATTTT. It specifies CASSLSGVSTDTQYF.

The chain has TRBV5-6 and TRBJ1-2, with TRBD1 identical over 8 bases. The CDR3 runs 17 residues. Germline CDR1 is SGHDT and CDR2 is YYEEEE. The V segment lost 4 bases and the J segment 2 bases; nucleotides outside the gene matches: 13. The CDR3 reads CASSQAPYRGENYGYTF. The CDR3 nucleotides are TGTGCCAGCAGCCAAGCGCCCTACAGGGGGGAAAACTATGGCTACACCTTC.

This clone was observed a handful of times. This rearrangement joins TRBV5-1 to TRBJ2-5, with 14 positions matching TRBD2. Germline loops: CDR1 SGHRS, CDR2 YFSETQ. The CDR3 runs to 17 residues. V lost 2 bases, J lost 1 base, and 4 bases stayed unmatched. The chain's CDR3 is CASSLGLAGGSQETQYF. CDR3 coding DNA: TGCGCCAGCAGCTTAGGACTAGCGGGGGGATCCCAAGAGACCCAGTACTTC.

In nucleotides, the CDR3 is TGTGCCACCAGCAGAGGACAGGGGGCTTGGAATGAGCAGTTCTTC. Translation: CATSRGQGAWNEQFF. This chain connects TRBV15 to TRBJ2-1; 10 bases are shared with TRBD1. Germline-derived CDR1 and CDR2 are LNHNV and YYDKDF (reference sequence). The V and J ends lost 1 base and 7 bases, in that order; junction bases with no gene match: 4. CDR3 size: 15 residues.

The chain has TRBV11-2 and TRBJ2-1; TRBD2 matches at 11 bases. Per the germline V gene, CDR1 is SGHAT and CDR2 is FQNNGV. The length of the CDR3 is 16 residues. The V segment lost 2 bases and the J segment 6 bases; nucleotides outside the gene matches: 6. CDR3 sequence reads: CASSLLVLAGVNEQFF. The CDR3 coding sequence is TGTGCCAGCAGCTTACTAGTACTAGCGGGGGTCAATGAGCAGTTCTTC.

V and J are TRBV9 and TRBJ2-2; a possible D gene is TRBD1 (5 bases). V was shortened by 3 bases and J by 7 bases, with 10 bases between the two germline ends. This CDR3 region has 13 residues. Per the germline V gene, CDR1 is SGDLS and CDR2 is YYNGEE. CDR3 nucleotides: TGTGCCAGCAGCGACAGACAGATCGGGGAGCTGTTTTTT. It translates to CASSDRQIGELFF.

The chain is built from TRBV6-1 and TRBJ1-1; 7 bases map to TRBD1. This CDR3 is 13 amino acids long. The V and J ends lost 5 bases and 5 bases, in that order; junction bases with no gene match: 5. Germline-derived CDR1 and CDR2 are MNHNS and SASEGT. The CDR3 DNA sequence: TGTGCCAGCAGTCCGACAGGGAGGACTGAAGCTTTCTTT. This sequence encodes CASSPTGRTEAFF.

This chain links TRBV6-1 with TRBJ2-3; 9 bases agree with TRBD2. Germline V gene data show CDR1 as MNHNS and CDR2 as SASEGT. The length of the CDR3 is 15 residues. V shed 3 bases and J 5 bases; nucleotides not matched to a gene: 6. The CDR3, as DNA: TGTGCCAGCAGTGATAGGCGGGGGGGCGGAGATACGCAGTATTTT. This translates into CASSDRRGGGDTQYF.